What follows is one T cell receptor beta chain and its context. V was pared by 4 bases and J by 4 bases, with 12 bases between. Germline CDR1 reads SGDLS; CDR2 reads YYNGEE. The CDR3 runs 14 residues. The data were taken from a study of cytomegalovirus exposure and HLA in healthy donors. About the research overall: In a later analysis, it was reported that the 110 or so validation repertoires had been produced on the same platform as the 700 or so repertoires belonging to the first cohort.

The table came from immunoSEQ multiplex PCR; TCRdb's copy has only in-frame clones and leaves some out. The sample contains approximately 150,000 clones, about 89% of which appear only once. V gene TRBV9 combines with J gene TRBJ2-1; no reliable D call. This TCR came from a man between 18 and 35 years old in good health and CMV-seronegative. Material for sequencing was PBMCs. Here the CDR3 reads CASSSTAGYNEQFF. The CDR3 coding sequence is TGTGCCAGCAGCTCAACCGCAGGATACAATGAGCAGTTCTTC.